The 18 T cell receptor beta chains below were found in one sample sequenced in a study of blood T cell repertoires in COVID-19. Sequenced by immunoSEQ multiplex PCR; TCRdb stores in-frame clones only, minus some. The sample has more than 200,000 clones; 88% are singletons. Sequenced sample: PBMCs or T cells enriched from blood (not recorded which). The source of these receptors is a woman in her twenties or thirties who had been exposed to COVID-19.

The chain links TRBV12-5 to TRBJ1-3; D not resolved. Germline values: CDR1 LGHNT, CDR2 FRNRAP. The CDR3 has 15 residues. Trimming took off 5 bases at V and 6 bases at J, with 17 bases between the two ends. Here the CDR3 DNA reads TGTGCTAGTGGTCCGGGGAAGGGAAACGAAAACACCATATATTTT. Its translation is CASGPGKGNENTIYF.

The chain uses TRBV4-1 and TRBJ2-1, with D possibly TRBD2 on 6 matching bases. CDR3 length: 14 amino acids. Germline V lookup: CDR1 MGHRA, CDR2 YSYEKL. The V and J ends lost 6 bases and 8 bases respectively, with 17 bases between them. The CDR3 is CASSLKAGRDEQFF. The CDR3 DNA follows: TGCGCCAGCAGTCTGAAAGCGGGTAGGGATGAGCAGTTCTTC.

The rearrangement links TRBV5-1 to TRBJ1-1; D remains ambiguous. This CDR3 comprises 14 residues. CDR1 and CDR2 from the germline V gene are SGHRS and YFSETQ. Trimming took off 0 bases at V and 5 bases at J, with 11 bases between the two ends. CDR3 in DNA: TGCGCCAGCAGCTTGGCCCGGGATGGGACTGAAGCTTTCTTT. Translating it yields CASSLARDGTEAFF.

This chain links TRBV30 with TRBJ2-3, with 7 bases identical to TRBD1. Unmatched junction bases numbered 6, after V lost 1 base and J lost 2 bases. Per the germline V gene, CDR1 is GTSNPN and CDR2 is SVGIG (reference sequence). The CDR3 loop spans 15 amino acids. The CDR3 protein is CAWSAPGGTTDTQYF. The CDR3 bases are TGTGCCTGGAGTGCACCAGGGGGTACCACAGATACGCAGTATTTT.

The chain uses TRBV11-2 and TRBJ2-6; 8 positions match TRBD1. The junction had 7 bases not matched to a gene; V was cut back by 1 base and J by 5 bases. Germline CDR1 SGHAT, CDR2 FQNNGV. The CDR3 contains 17 residues. The CDR3 sequence is CASSLGGQALWANVLTF. CDR3 nucleotides: TGTGCCAGCAGCTTAGGGGGACAGGCCCTGTGGGCCAACGTCCTGACTTTC.

The rearrangement joins TRBV25-1 to TRBJ1-2; D remains ambiguous. This CDR3 is built from 14 residues. Germline V CDR1 and CDR2: MGHDK, SYGVNS. Trimming removed 4 bases at V and 4 bases at J, with 13 bases between. CDR3 sequence: CASSGGLFRYGYTF. In DNA, the CDR3 is TGTGCCAGCAGTGGCGGACTTTTTCGCTATGGCTACACCTTC.

This clone appeared a few times. The CDR3 DNA sequence: TGTGCCAGCAGTTTCCAAACAGGGTTAAATCAGCCCCAGCATTTT. Its protein product is CASSFQTGLNQPQHF. The rearrangement uses TRBV28 and TRBJ1-5, with a possible D match to TRBD1 (6 bases). Germline CDR1 MDHEN, CDR2 SYDVKM. V was trimmed by 3 bases and J by 4 bases, leaving 13 bases between them. This CDR3 contains 15 residues.

This chain uses TRBV5-1 with TRBJ2-1; D unclear. CDR3 length equals 11 residues. Trimming shortened V by 5 bases and J by 5 bases, and 5 bases separated the two germline ends. Germline loops: CDR1 SGHRS, CDR2 YFSETQ. CDR3 region: CASSLDNEQFF. DNA of the CDR3: TGCGCCAGCAGTCTTGACAATGAGCAGTTCTTC. The variable domain in full, completed from reference TRBV5-1 and TRBJ2-1, reads KAGVTQTPRYLIKTRGQQVTLSCSPISGHRSVSWYQQTPGQGLQFLFEYFSETQRNKGNFPGRFSGRQFSNSRSEMNVSTLELGDSALYLCASSLDNEQFFGPGTRLTVL.

This clone appeared once. V is TRBV7-3 and J is TRBJ2-2; 9 bases are a match to TRBD1. V trimming: 5 bases; J trimming: 5 bases; junction bases outside the gene matches: 9. Germline CDR1 SGHTA, CDR2 FQGTGA. This CDR3 spans 16 amino acids. For the CDR3, the DNA is TGTGCCAGCAGCGAACTGGGACAGGGAAGAACCGGGGAGCTGTTTTTT. Its translation is CASSELGQGRTGELFF.

The V call is TRBV6-5, the J call TRBJ2-1; 11 nucleotides match TRBD2. From germline, CDR1 is MNHEY and CDR2 SVGAGI. Germline trimming cut 6 bases from V and 2 bases from J; bases unmatched to any gene: 3. This CDR3 is built from 15 residues. CDR3 protein: CASRATSGTYNEQFF. In DNA form, the CDR3 reads TGTGCCAGCAGAGCGACTAGCGGGACCTACAATGAGCAGTTCTTC.

The chain's CDR3 is CASSLRTGSQPQHF. In nucleotides, the CDR3 is TGTGCCAGCAGCTTGCGGACAGGAAGTCAGCCCCAGCATTTT. The V call is TRBV7-2, the J call TRBJ1-5; TRBD1 matches 7 bases. Germline CDR1 and CDR2: SGHTA and FQGNSA. The CDR3 extends over 14 amino acids. J was trimmed by 6 bases and V by 3 bases; bases with no gene match: 5. Full variable domain (missing parts from reference TRBV7-2 and TRBJ1-5): GAGVSQSPSNKVTEKGKDVELRCDPISGHTALYWYRQSLGQGLEFLIYFQGNSAPDKSGLPSDRFSAERTGGSVSTLTIQRTQQEDSAVYLCASSLRTGSQPQHFGDGTRLSIL.

V gene TRBV28 combines with J gene TRBJ2-1; a possible D gene is TRBD2 (5 bases). The CDR3 loop spans 12 amino acids. Germline CDR1 and CDR2: MDHEN and SYDVKM. The V end was cut by 6 bases, the J end by 7 bases, with 10 bases between. CDR3 sequence reads: CASSFSENEQFF. Here the CDR3 DNA reads TGTGCCAGCAGCTTTAGCGAGAATGAGCAGTTCTTC.

The chain joins TRBV7-9 to TRBJ2-5; 7 positions match TRBD1. Germline V gene sequence: CDR1 SEHNR, CDR2 FQNEAQ (reference sequence). Trimming cost V 8 bases and J 4 bases; bases outside gene matches: 7. This CDR3 region has 13 residues. CDR3 in amino acids: CASGYTGVETQYF. The DNA of the CDR3 is TGTGCCAGCGGCTATACAGGGGTAGAGACCCAGTACTTC.

This clone was detected once. This sequence joins TRBV2 and TRBJ1-2; D unclear. The CDR3 spans 15 residues. Trimming took 0 bases from V and 1 from J, leaving 9 bases between them. The germline gives CDR1 SNHLY, CDR2 FYNNEI. The DNA of the CDR3 is TGTGCCAGCAGTGAAGCGGGCGTTTTTAACTATGGCTACACCTTC. Protein product: CASSEAGVFNYGYTF.

The chain uses TRBV6-5 and TRBJ1-1; TRBD1 agrees at 8 bases. Germline CDR1 is MNHEY and CDR2 is SVGAGI. The CDR3 totals 15 residues. V shed 10 bases and J 1 base; nucleotides not matched to a gene: 11. The CDR3: CATRRVQGGNTEAFF. CDR3 DNA sequence: TGTGCCACCCGCCGGGTACAGGGGGGGAACACTGAAGCTTTCTTT.

This chain joins TRBV19 and TRBJ1-2; D is unresolved. The CDR3 has 11 amino acids. Germline-derived CDR1 and CDR2 are LNHDA and SQIVND (reference sequence). V shed 3 bases and J shed 8 bases, with 7 bases lying between them. The CDR3 protein is CASSMTEGYTF. The CDR3 DNA is TGTGCCAGTAGTATGACGGAGGGCTACACCTTC.

The genes are TRBV14 and TRBJ2-1; D is undetermined. The V end lost 3 bases, the J end lost 5 bases, and 17 bases lay between the germline ends. Germline-derived CDR1 and CDR2 are SGHDN and FVKESK. The CDR3 totals 16 residues. CDR3 loop: CASSQQVRIYNNEQFF. Written as DNA, the CDR3 is TGTGCCAGCAGCCAGCAGGTCCGCATCTATAACAATGAGCAGTTCTTC.

The chain couples TRBV29-1 to TRBJ1-2, with D maybe TRBD1 (5 bases). There are 12 residues in the CDR3. V was trimmed by 7 bases and J by 2 bases, leaving 11 bases between them. Looked up from germline, CDR1 is SQVTM and CDR2 is ANQGSEA. The CDR3 sequence: CSAVQGNYGYTF. The CDR3, as DNA: TGCAGCGCCGTCCAGGGAAACTATGGCTACACCTTC.